This T cell receptor beta chain was recorded in a study of cytomegalovirus exposure and HLA in healthy donors. General study results and limits: In vitro data verified a few CMV-associated chains as specific for CMV antigens.

The CDR3 loop spans 16 amino acids. Germline trimming cut 4 bases from V and 1 base from J; bases unmatched to any gene: 9. The germline V gene encodes CDR1 SGHTS and CDR2 YDEGEE. Data came from immunoSEQ multiplex PCR; TCRdb stores just in-frame clones and leaves some out. The table has tens of thousands of clones, roughly 90% seen once; the top ten hold 2.2%. About this clone: Its specificity is not known.

Sequencing was performed on PBMCs. The receptor comes from a woman aged 30 to 39 in good health and CMV-seronegative. J is TRBJ2-7 and V is TRBV5-8; 9 bases agree with TRBD1. This chain's CDR3 is CASSRLGTGSSYEQYF. The CDR3 DNA is TGTGCCAGCAGCCGCCTTGGGACAGGGAGTTCCTACGAGCAGTACTTC.